The clone carrying this TCR beta chain was counted a few times. The investigators amplified TCR beta CDR3 regions from RNA transcripts. The HTBI primer set drove a first-round RT-PCR of the TCR CDR3. One entry per CDR3 protein results from TCRdb running MiXCR on the multiplex PCR reads. Of about 380,000 distinct CDR3 sequences listed, approximately 15% were seen once; the top ten hold 9.5% to 12%. The sample originates from a study of T cells in Graves' hyperthyroidism and ophthalmopathy. CDR3 length: 15 amino acids. Germline V CDR1 and CDR2: ENHRY, SYGVKD. The ends lost 1 base at V and 5 bases at J; junction bases unmatched: 5. Diagnostic assessment was based on clinical symptoms, serum thyroxine and TRAb, thyroid ultrasound and orbital computed tomography.

The chain combines TRBV10-3 with TRBJ2-3; 8 positions agree with TRBD1. Material: blood. This sequence originates from an older woman with Graves' hyperthyroidism. The CDR3 is CAISEWQGAGDTQYF. The CDR3 DNA reads as TGTGCCATCAGTGAGTGGCAGGGGGCGGGAGATACGCAGTATTTT.